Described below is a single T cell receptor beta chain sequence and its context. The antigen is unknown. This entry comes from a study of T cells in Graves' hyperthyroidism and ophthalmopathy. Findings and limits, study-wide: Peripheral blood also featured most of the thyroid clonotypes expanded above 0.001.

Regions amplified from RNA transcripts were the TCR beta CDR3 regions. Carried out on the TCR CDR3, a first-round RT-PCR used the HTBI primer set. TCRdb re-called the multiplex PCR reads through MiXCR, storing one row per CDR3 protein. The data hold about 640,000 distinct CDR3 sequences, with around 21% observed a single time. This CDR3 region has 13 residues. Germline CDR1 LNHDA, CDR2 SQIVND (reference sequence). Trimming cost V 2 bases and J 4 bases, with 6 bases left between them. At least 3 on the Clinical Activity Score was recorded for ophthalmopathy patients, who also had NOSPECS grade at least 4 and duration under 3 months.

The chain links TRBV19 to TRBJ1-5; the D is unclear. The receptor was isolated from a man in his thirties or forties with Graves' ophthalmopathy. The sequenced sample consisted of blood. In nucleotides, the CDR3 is TGTGCCAGTAGTATAAGTGGGAATCAGCCCCAGCATTTT. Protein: CASSISGNQPQHF.